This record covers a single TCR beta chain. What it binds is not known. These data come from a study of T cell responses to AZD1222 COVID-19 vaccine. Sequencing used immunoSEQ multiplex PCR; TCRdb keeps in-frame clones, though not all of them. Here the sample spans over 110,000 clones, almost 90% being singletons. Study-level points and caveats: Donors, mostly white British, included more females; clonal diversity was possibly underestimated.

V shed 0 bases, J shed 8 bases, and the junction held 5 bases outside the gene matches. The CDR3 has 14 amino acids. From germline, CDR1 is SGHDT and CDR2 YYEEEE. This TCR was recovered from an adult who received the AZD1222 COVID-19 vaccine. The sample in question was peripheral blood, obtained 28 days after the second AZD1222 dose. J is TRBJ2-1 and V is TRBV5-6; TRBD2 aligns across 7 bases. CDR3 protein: CASSLGGREDEQFF. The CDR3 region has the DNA TGTGCCAGCAGCTTGGGAGGTCGGGAGGATGAGCAGTTCTTC.